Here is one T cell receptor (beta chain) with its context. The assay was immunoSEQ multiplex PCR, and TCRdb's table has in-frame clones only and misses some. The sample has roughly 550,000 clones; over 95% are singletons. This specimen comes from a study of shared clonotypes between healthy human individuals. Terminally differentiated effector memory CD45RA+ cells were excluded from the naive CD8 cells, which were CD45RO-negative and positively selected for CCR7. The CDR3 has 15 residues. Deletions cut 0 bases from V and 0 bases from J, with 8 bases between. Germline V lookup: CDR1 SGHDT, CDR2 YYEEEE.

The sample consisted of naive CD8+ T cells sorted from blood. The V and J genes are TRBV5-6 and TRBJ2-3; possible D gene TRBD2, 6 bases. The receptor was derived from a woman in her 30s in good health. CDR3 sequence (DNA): TGTGCCAGCAGCTTGGCGGGGGTTAGCACAGATACGCAGTATTTT. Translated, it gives CASSLAGVSTDTQYF.